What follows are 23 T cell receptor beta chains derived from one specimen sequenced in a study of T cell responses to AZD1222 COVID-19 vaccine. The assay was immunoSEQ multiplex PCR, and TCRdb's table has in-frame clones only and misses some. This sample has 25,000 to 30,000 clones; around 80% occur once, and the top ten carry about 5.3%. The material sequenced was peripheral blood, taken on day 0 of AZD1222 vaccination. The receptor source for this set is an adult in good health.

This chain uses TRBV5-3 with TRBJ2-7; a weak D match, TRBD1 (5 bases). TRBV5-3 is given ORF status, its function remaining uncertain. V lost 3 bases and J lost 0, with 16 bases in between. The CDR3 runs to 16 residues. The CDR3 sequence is CARSSEPDRPSYEQYV. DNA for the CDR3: TGTGCCAGAAGCTCCGAACCCGACAGACCCTCCTACGAGCAGTACGTC.

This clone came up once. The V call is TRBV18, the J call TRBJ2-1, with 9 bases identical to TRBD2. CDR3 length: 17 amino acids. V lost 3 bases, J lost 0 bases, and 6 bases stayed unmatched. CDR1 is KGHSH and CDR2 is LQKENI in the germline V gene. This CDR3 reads CASSPQIAGDSYNEQFF. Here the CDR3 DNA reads TGTGCCAGCTCACCTCAAATAGCGGGGGACTCCTACAATGAGCAGTTCTTC.

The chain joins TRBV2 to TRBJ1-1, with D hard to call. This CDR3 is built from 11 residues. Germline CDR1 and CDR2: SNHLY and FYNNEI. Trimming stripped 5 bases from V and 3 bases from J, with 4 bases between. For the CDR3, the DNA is TGTGCCAGCAGTATGCACACTGAAGCTTTCTTT. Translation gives CASSMHTEAFF.

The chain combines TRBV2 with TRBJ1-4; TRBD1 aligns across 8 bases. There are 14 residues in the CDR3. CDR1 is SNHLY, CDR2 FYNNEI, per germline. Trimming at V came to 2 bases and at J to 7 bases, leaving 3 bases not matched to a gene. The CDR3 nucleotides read TGTGCCAGCAGTGAACAGGGGGCGGTTGAAAAACTGTTTTTT. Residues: CASSEQGAVEKLFF.

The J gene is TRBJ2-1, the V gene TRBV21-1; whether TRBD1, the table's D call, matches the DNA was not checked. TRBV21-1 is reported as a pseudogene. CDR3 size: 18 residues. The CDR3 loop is CASSKTAGTGFSYNEQFF. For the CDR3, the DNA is TGTGCCAGCAGCAAAACAGCCGGGACAGGGTTCTCCTACAATGAGCAGTTCTTC.

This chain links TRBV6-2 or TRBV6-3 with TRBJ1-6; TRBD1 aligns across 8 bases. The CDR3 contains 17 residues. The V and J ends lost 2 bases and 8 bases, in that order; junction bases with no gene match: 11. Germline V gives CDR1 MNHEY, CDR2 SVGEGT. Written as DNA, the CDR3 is TGTGCCAGCAGTTACGGACGGGACAGGAGGTTTCATTCACCCCTCCACTTT. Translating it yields CASSYGRDRRFHSPLHF.

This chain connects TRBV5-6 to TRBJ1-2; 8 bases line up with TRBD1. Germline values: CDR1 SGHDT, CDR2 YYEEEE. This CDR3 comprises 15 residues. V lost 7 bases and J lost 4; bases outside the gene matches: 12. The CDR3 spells CASGTQGAPGYGYTF. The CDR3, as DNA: TGTGCCAGCGGTACTCAGGGGGCGCCTGGCTATGGCTACACCTTC.

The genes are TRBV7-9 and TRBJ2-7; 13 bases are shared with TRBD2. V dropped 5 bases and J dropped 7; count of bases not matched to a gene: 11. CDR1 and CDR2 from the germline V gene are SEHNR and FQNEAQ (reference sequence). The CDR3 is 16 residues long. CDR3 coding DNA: TGTGCCAGCAGCCCGGGACTAGCGGGATATGGGGGGGAGCAGTACTTC. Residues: CASSPGLAGYGGEQYF. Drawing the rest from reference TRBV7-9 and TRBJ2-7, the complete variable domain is DTGVSQNPRHKITKRGQNVTFRCDPISEHNRLYWYRQTLGQGPEFLTYFQNEAQLEKSRLLSDRFSAERPKGSFSTLEIQRTEQGDSAMYLCASSPGLAGYGGEQYFGPGTRLTVT.

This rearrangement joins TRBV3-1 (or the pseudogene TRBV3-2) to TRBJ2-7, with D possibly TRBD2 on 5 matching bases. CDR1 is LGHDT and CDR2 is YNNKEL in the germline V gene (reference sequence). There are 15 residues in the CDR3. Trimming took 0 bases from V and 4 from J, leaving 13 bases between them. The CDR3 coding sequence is TGTGCCAGCAGCCAAGACTTAGCGATTTATTACGAGCAGTACGTC. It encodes CASSQDLAIYYEQYV.

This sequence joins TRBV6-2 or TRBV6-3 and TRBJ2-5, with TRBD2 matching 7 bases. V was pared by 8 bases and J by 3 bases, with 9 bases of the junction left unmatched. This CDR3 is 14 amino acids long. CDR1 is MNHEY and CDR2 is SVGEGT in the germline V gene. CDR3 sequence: CASRSGGRKETQYF. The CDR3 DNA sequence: TGTGCCAGCCGTTCGGGGGGACGGAAAGAGACCCAGTACTTC.

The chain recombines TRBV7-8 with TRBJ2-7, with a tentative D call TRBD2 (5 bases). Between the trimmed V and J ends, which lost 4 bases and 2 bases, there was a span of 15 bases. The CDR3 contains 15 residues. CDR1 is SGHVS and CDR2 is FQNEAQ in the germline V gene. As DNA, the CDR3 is TGTGCCAGCAGCTGGGCCGCGGGCCGGACCTACGAGCAGTACTTC. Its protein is CASSWAAGRTYEQYF. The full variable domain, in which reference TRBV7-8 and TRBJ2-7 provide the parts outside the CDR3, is GAGVSQSPRYKVAKRGQDVALRCDPISGHVSLFWYQQALGQGPEFLTYFQNEAQLDKSGLPSDRFFAERPEGSVSTLKIQRTQQEDSAVYLCASSWAAGRTYEQYFGPGTRLTVT.

CDR3 residues: CASTRGRDTEAFF. Here the CDR3 DNA reads TGTGCCAGTACTAGGGGGCGCGACACTGAAGCTTTCTTT. The chain carries TRBV19 and TRBJ1-1, with 7 bases lining up with TRBD1. The V segment lost 7 bases and the J segment 3 bases; nucleotides outside the gene matches: 5. Germline V gene lookup returns CDR1 LNHDA and CDR2 SQIVND (reference sequence). This CDR3 is 13 amino acids long.

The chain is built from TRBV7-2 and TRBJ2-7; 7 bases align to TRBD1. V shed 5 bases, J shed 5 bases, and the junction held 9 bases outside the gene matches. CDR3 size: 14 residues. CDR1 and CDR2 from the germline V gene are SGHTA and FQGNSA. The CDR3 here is CASSLRRQGHEQYF. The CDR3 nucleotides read TGTGCCAGCAGCCTGAGACGACAGGGTCACGAGCAGTACTTC.

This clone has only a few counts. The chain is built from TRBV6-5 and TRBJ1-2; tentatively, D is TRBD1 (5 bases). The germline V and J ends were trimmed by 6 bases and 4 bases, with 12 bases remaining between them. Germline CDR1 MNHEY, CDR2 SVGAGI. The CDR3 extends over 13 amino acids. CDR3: CASRRGTFYGYTF. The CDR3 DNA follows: TGTGCCAGCAGAAGGGGCACATTCTATGGCTACACCTTC.

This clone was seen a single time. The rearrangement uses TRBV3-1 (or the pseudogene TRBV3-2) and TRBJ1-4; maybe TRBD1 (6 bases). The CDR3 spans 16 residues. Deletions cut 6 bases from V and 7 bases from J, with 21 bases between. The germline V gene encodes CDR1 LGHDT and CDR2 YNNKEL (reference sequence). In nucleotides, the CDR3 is TGTGCCAGCAGTCGACTAGTACAGGGTGTGGGTGAAAAACTGTTTTTT. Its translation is CASSRLVQGVGEKLFF.

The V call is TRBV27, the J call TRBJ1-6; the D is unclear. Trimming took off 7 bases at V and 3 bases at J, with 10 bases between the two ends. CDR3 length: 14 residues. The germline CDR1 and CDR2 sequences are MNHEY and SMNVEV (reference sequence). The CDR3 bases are TGTGCCAGCACCCACGTGATCTATAATTCACCCCTCCACTTT. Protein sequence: CASTHVIYNSPLHF.

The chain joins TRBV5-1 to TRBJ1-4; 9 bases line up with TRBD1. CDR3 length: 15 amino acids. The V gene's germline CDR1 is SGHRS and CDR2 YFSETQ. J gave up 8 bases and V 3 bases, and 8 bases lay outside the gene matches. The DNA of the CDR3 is TGCGCCAGCAGCTGGGGGGGACAGGGCGGCGAAAAACTGTTTTTT. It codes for CASSWGGQGGEKLFF.

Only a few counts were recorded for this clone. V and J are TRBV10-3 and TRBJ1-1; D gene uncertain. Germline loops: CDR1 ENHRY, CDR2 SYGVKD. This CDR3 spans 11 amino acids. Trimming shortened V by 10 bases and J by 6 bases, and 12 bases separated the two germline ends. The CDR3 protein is CATSGQAEAFF. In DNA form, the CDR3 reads TGTGCCACCTCCGGCCAGGCTGAAGCTTTCTTT.

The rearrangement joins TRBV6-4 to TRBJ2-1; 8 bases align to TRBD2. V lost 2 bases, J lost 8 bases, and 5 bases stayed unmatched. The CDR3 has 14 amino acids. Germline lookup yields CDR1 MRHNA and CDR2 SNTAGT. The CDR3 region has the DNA TGTGCCAGCAGTGACCCGGGAGGGTCGGATGAGCAGTTCTTC. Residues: CASSDPGGSDEQFF.

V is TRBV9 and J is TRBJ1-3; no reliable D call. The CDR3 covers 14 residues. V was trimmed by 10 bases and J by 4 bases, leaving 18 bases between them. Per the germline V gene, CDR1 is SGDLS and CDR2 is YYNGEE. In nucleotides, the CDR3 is TGTGCCGGAAGTAACGGGATACCAGGAAACACCATATATTTT. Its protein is CAGSNGIPGNTIYF.

This CDR3 reads CASSQKRWPVDIRDSPLHF. DNA of the CDR3: TGCGCCAGCAGCCAAAAACGTTGGCCCGTTGATATTAGGGATTCACCCCTCCACTTT. V usage is TRBV4-1 and J usage is TRBJ1-6; D is uncertain. Looked up from germline, CDR1 is MGHRA and CDR2 is YSYEKL. CDR3 length: 19 residues. V dropped 2 bases and J dropped 8 bases, with 25 bases sitting between them.

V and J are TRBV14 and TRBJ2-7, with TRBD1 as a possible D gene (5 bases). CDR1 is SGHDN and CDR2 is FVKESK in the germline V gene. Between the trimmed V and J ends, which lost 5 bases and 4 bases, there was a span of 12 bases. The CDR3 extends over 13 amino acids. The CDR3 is CASSFSTGYEQYV. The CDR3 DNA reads TGTGCCAGCAGCTTTAGCACAGGATACGAGCAGTACGTC.

The DNA for the CDR3 is TGCGCCAGCAGAACCCAACAGGGAAATAATTCACCCCTCCACTTT. Translation gives CASRTQQGNNSPLHF. This chain uses TRBV5-1 with TRBJ1-6; D possibly corresponds to TRBD1 (6 bases). V shed 5 bases and J shed 5 bases, with 14 bases lying between them. The CDR3 sequence is 15 residues long. Germline values: CDR1 SGHRS, CDR2 YFSETQ.